The rows below give T cell receptor beta chains drawn from one sample of a study of blood T cell repertoires in COVID-19. The assay was immunoSEQ multiplex PCR, and TCRdb's table has in-frame clones only and misses some. The sample yields around 42,000 clones, roughly 80% seen once. The sample comprised peripheral blood. The source of these receptors is a woman aged 55 to 70 with acute or convalescent COVID-19. CDR3s include the opening cysteine and the closing phenylalanine or tryptophan. A D gene is named only where the DNA matches it firmly. Size values are once, few and many counts, or a class for expanded clones, and some rows have none.

clone_size	d_call	v_call	j_call	cdr3_nt	cdr3_aa
large	NA	TRBV6-5	TRBJ1-2	TGTGCCAGCAGCCCCTTGGGCCCTAACTATGGCTACACCTTC	CASSPLGPNYGYTF
few	NA	TRBV7-9	TRBJ1-2	TGTGCCAGCATCCCGGGGTCAGACTCCTATGGCTACACCTTC	CASIPGSDSYGYTF
NA	TRBD2	TRBV4-1	TRBJ2-1	TGCGCCAGCAGCCAAGGCGGTAGCGGGGGGTCGAATGAGCAGTTCTTC	CASSQGGSGGSNEQFF
NA	TRBD1	TRBV7-3	TRBJ2-7	TGTGCCAGCAGCTTAAGACAGGGGCCCACCTACGAGCAGTACTTC	CASSLRQGPTYEQYF
NA	NA	TRBV4-1	TRBJ1-5	TGCGCCAGCAGCCAAGATAGGACAGACTTGCAGCCCCAGCATTTT	CASSQDRTDLQPQHF
few	NA	TRBV7-3	TRBJ1-2	TGTGCCAGCAGCTCTCAGGGAGGTGGTAACTATGGCTACACCTTC	CASSSQGGGNYGYTF
medium-sized	TRBD1	TRBV5-4	TRBJ2-7	TGTGCCAGCAGCACCGGTGGACAGGGCCTAAGCTCCTACGAGCAGTACTTC	CASSTGGQGLSSYEQYF
NA	TRBD1	TRBV4-1	TRBJ1-1	TGCGCCAGCAGCCAAGATCAACGGACAGGGATCACTGAAGCTTTCTTT	CASSQDQRTGITEAFF
NA	NA	TRBV6-6	TRBJ1-1	TGTGCCAGCAGTTACAGGGGGTCTACTGAAGCTTTCTTT	CASSYRGSTEAFF
NA	NA	TRBV18	TRBJ1-3	TGTGCCAGCTCTCCCCCTTCACAGGGCTCTGGAAACACCATATATTTT	CASSPPSQGSGNTIYF
NA	TRBD1	TRBV6-1	TRBJ1-2	TGTGCCAGCAGTGAAACAGGGGTTACTATCTATGGCTACACCTTC	CASSETGVTIYGYTF
NA	NA	TRBV3-1/TRBV3-2	TRBJ1-6	TGTGCCAGCAGCCAAGGAACCAGGGGAAATTCACCCCTCCACTTT	CASSQGTRGNSPLHF
NA	TRBD1	TRBV27	TRBJ1-2	TGTGCCAGCGGCCGGGACAGGGGGTTGTCTCACACCTTC	CASGRDRGLSHTF
NA	TRBD1	TRBV4-1	TRBJ1-2	TGCGCCAGCAGCCAATTACTAATGACAGGGGGTAACTATGGCTACACCTTC	CASSQLLMTGGNYGYTF
NA	TRBD1	TRBV2	TRBJ1-5	TGTGCCAGCAGTGACAGGGGGCACGTCCTCCAGCCCCAGCATTTT	CASSDRGHVLQPQHF
NA	TRBD2	TRBV7-2	TRBJ2-1	TGTGCCAGCAACCTATCCGGGACTAGCGGTAGGGGTGAGCAGTTCTTC	CASNLSGTSGRGEQFF